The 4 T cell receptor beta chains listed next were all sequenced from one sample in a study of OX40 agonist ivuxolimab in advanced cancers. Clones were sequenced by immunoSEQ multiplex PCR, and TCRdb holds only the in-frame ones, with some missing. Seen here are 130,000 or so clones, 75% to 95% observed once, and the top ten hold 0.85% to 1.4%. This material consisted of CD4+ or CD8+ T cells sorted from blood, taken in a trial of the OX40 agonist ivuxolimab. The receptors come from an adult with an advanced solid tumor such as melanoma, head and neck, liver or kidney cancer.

DNA of the CDR3: TGTGCCAGCAGCTCCCCTTGGACTAGCAATGAGCAGTTCTTC. Residues: CASSSPWTSNEQFF. The chain combines TRBV5-4 with TRBJ2-1, with 7 positions matching TRBD2. The J segment lost 6 bases and the V segment lost 3 bases, leaving 6 bases of the junction unmatched. The CDR3 spans 14 residues. Germline-derived CDR1 and CDR2 are SGHNT and YYREEE (reference sequence).

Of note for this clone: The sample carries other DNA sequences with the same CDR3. The CDR3, as DNA: TGTGCCAGCAGCTTAAGTGGCGGGACCGGGGAGCTGTTTTTT. Its protein product is CASSLSGGTGELFF. The rearrangement links TRBV7-3 to TRBJ2-2; maybe TRBD2 (5 bases). This CDR3 comprises 14 residues. Germline V gene data show CDR1 as SGHTA and CDR2 as FQGTGA. Trimming removed 1 base from V and 5 bases from J, with 8 bases in between.

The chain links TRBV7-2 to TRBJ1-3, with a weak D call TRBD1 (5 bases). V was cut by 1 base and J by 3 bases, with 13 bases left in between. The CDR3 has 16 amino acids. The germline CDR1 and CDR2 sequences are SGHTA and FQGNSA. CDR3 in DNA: TGTGCCAGCAGCTTAGTAGGGGCAGAAGGTGGAAACACCATATATTTT. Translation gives CASSLVGAEGGNTIYF.

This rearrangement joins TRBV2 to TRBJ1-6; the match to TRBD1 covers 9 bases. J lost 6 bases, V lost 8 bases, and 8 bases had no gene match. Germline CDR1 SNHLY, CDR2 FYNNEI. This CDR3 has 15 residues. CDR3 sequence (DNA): TGTGCCAGCGTTAAAGGACAGGGGATTAATTCACCCCTCCACTTT. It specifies CASVKGQGINSPLHF.